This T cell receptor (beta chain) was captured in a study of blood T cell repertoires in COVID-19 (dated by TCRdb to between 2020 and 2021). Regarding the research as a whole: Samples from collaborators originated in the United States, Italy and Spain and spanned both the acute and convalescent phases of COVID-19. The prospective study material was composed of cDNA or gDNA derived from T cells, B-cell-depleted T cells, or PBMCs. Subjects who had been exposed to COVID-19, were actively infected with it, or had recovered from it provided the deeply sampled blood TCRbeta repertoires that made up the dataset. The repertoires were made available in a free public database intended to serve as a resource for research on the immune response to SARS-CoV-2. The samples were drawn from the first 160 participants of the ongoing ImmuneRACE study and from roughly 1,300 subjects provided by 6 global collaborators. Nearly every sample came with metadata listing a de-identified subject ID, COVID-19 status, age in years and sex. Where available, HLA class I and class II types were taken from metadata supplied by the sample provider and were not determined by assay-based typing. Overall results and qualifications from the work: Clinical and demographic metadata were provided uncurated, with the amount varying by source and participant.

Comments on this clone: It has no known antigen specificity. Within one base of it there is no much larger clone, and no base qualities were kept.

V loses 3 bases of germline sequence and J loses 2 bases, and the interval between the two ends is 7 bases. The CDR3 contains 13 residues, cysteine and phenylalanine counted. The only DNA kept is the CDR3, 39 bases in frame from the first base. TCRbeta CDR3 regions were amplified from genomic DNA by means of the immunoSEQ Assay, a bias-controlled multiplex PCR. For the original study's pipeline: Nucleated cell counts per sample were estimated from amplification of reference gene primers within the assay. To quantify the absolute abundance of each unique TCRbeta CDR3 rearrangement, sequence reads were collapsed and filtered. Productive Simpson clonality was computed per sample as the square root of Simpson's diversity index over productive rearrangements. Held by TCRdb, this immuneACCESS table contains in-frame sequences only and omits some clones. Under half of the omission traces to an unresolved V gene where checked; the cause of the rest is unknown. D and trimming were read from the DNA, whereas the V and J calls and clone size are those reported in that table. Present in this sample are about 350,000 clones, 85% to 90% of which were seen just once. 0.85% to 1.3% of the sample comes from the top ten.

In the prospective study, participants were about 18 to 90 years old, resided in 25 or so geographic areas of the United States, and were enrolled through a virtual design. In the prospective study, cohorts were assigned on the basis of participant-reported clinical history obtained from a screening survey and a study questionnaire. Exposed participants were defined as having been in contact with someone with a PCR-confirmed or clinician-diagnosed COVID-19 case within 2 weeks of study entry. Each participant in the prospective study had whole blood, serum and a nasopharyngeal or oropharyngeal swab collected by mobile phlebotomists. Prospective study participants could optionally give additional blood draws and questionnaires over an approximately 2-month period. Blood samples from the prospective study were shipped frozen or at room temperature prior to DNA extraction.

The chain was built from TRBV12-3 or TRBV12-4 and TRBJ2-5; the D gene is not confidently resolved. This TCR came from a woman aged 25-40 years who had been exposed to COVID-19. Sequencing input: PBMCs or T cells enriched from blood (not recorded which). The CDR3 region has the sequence CASSLARQETQYF. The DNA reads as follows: TGTGCCAGCAGTTTGGCTCGACAAGAGACCCAGTACTTC.